The entry that follows covers one T cell receptor beta chain sequence. Naive CD8 cells comprised CD45RO-negative, CCR7-positively selected cells, excluding terminally differentiated effector memory CD45RA+ cells. This record comes from a study of shared clonotypes between healthy human individuals. Turning to the study itself: In total, the donors were two women and a few men aged 18 to 49.

Germline V gene sequence: CDR1 SEHNR, CDR2 FQNEAQ (reference sequence). CDR3 length: 15 amino acids. The V end was cut by 5 bases, the J end by 4 bases, with 15 bases between. Repertoires were generated with immunoSEQ multiplex PCR, while TCRdb's copy carries only in-frame clones and drops some. The sample has 550,000 to 750,000 clones, roughly nine tenths seen once. The chain couples TRBV7-9 to TRBJ2-1; possible D gene TRBD2, 5 bases. This receptor was obtained from a man aged 25-45 years in good health. Sequencing used naive CD8+ T cells sorted from blood. The CDR3 bases are TGTGCCAGCAGCCAACCGAGGGTCTCGTACAATGAGCAGTTCTTC. This codes for CASSQPRVSYNEQFF.